This is a list of T cell receptor beta chains from one sample in a study of blood T cell repertoires in COVID-19. Only in-frame clones appear in the TCRdb table, and some are missing; sequencing was by immunoSEQ multiplex PCR. In the table there are more than 40,000 clones, around nine tenths of which are singletons. The sample taken for sequencing was peripheral blood. These receptors originate from an older man with acute or convalescent COVID-19. The CDR3 runs from the conserved cysteine through the conserved F or W. A D gene is named only where the DNA matches it firmly. Only part of the rows carry a size: once, few, many, or a class if the clone is expanded.

abundance: NA; j_gene: TRBJ1-2; v_gene: TRBV24-1; len: 15; d_gene: NA; CDR3nt: TGTGCCACCAGTGATTCCCTACGACAGGACTATGGCTACACCTTC; CDR3aa: CATSDSLRQDYGYTF
abundance: NA; j_gene: TRBJ1-2; v_gene: TRBV12-3/TRBV12-4; len: 12; d_gene: NA; CDR3nt: TGTGCCAGCAGTTTGGCAGGGGTCGGCTACACCTTC; CDR3aa: CASSLAGVGYTF
abundance: NA; j_gene: TRBJ2-7; v_gene: TRBV5-6; len: 14; d_gene: NA; CDR3nt: TGTGCCAGCAGCCACAATCTAGGGGAATACGAGCAGTACTTC; CDR3aa: CASSHNLGEYEQYF
abundance: NA; j_gene: TRBJ1-5; v_gene: TRBV19; len: 16; d_gene: NA; CDR3nt: TGTGCCAGTAGTATAAACTCGAGGGGGAGCAATCAGCCCCAGCATTTT; CDR3aa: CASSINSRGSNQPQHF
abundance: NA; j_gene: TRBJ2-1; v_gene: TRBV28; len: 16; d_gene: NA; CDR3nt: TGTGCCAGCAGGACTTCGGGACACGCATCCTACAATGAGCAGTTCTTC; CDR3aa: CASRTSGHASYNEQFF
abundance: NA; j_gene: TRBJ2-7; v_gene: TRBV3-1/TRBV3-2; len: 13; d_gene: NA; CDR3nt: TGTGCCAGCAGCCTCGGAGCAGCCTACGAGCAGTACTTC; CDR3aa: CASSLGAAYEQYF
abundance: NA; j_gene: TRBJ1-6; v_gene: TRBV7-6; len: 15; d_gene: TRBD1; CDR3nt: TGTGCCAGCAGTTCCGGACAGGGCAGGAATTCACCCCTCCACTTT; CDR3aa: CASSSGQGRNSPLHF
abundance: NA; j_gene: TRBJ1-2; v_gene: TRBV5-1; len: 17; d_gene: NA; CDR3nt: TGCGCCAGCAGCTTGCCAGGGGCCCTAAACGGAAACTATGGCTACACCTTC; CDR3aa: CASSLPGALNGNYGYTF
abundance: NA; j_gene: TRBJ1-2; v_gene: TRBV7-2; len: 17; d_gene: TRBD1; CDR3nt: TGTGCCAGCAGCTTAGCGGGACAGGGGTGGATTAACTATGGCTACACCTTC; CDR3aa: CASSLAGQGWINYGYTF
abundance: once; j_gene: TRBJ2-1; v_gene: TRBV7-3; len: 15; d_gene: TRBD2; CDR3nt: TGTGCCAGCAGCTTAAGCGCGGGGGCCTACAATGAGCAGTTCTTC; CDR3aa: CASSLSAGAYNEQFF
abundance: NA; j_gene: TRBJ1-3; v_gene: TRBV28; len: 14; d_gene: NA; CDR3nt: TGTGCCAGCAGTTTACCGCGGACAGGAAACACCATATATTTT; CDR3aa: CASSLPRTGNTIYF
abundance: NA; j_gene: TRBJ2-3; v_gene: TRBV9; len: 18; d_gene: TRBD1; CDR3nt: TGTGCCAGCAGCGCCCACAGCGGGGACAGGGCCACAAGAGATACGCAGTATTTT; CDR3aa: CASSAHSGDRATRDTQYF
abundance: NA; j_gene: TRBJ1-2; v_gene: TRBV7-9; len: 13; d_gene: TRBD1; CDR3nt: TGTGCCAGCAGCTGGGGACAGGGGATGGGCTACACCTTC; CDR3aa: CASSWGQGMGYTF
abundance: NA; j_gene: TRBJ1-1; v_gene: TRBV25-1; len: 15; d_gene: TRBD1; CDR3nt: TGTGCCAGCAGTGAATGGGGCAGGGGGGCCACTGAAGCTTTCTTT; CDR3aa: CASSEWGRGATEAFF
abundance: NA; j_gene: TRBJ1-6; v_gene: TRBV4-1; len: 18; d_gene: TRBD1; CDR3nt: TGCGCCAGCAGCGAAAACAGGGGGCCACAACCTTATAATTCACCCCTCCACTTT; CDR3aa: CASSENRGPQPYNSPLHF
abundance: once; j_gene: TRBJ1-2; v_gene: TRBV10-3; len: 13; d_gene: TRBD1; CDR3nt: TGTGCCATCAGCCCGGGACAGGTGGCCGGCTACACCTTC; CDR3aa: CAISPGQVAGYTF
abundance: NA; j_gene: TRBJ2-3; v_gene: TRBV9; len: 12; d_gene: TRBD1; CDR3nt: TGTGCCAGCAGCCCCCAGACAGGGACGCAGTATTTT; CDR3aa: CASSPQTGTQYF
abundance: NA; j_gene: TRBJ2-1; v_gene: TRBV4-2; len: 13; d_gene: NA; CDR3nt: TGTGCCAGCAGCCAAGCTCAACAGGGAGAGCAGTTCTTC; CDR3aa: CASSQAQQGEQFF
abundance: NA; j_gene: TRBJ1-3; v_gene: TRBV30; len: 14; d_gene: NA; CDR3nt: TGTGCCTGGAGTCTTTCGGGATCTGGAAACACCATATATTTT; CDR3aa: CAWSLSGSGNTIYF
abundance: NA; j_gene: TRBJ2-7; v_gene: TRBV3-1/TRBV3-2; len: 14; d_gene: TRBD2; CDR3nt: TGTGCCAGCAGCCGGAGGGCTAGCGGCCACGAGCAGTACTTC; CDR3aa: CASSRRASGHEQYF
abundance: NA; j_gene: TRBJ1-3; v_gene: TRBV7-8; len: 15; d_gene: NA; CDR3nt: TGTGCCAGCAGCAGCGAGGGGGTCTCTGGAAACACCATATATTTT; CDR3aa: CASSSEGVSGNTIYF
abundance: NA; j_gene: TRBJ1-6; v_gene: TRBV28; len: 14; d_gene: NA; CDR3nt: TGTGCCATCCTGTCCAGCTCCTATAATTCACCCCTCCACTTT; CDR3aa: CAILSSSYNSPLHF
abundance: NA; j_gene: TRBJ1-2; v_gene: TRBV29-1; len: 13; d_gene: TRBD1; CDR3nt: TGCAGCGCCAGAAGGACAGGCAACTATGGCTACACCTTC; CDR3aa: CSARRTGNYGYTF
abundance: NA; j_gene: TRBJ1-4; v_gene: TRBV3-1/TRBV3-2; len: 17; d_gene: TRBD1; CDR3nt: TGTGCCAGCAGCCGACGGACAGGGGGGCCAACTAATGAAAAACTGTTTTTT; CDR3aa: CASSRRTGGPTNEKLFF
abundance: NA; j_gene: TRBJ1-1; v_gene: TRBV13; len: 14; d_gene: NA; CDR3nt: TGTGCCAGCAGGAAACTCGGGGGGAACACTGAAGCTTTCTTT; CDR3aa: CASRKLGGNTEAFF
abundance: NA; j_gene: TRBJ1-5; v_gene: TRBV6-5; len: 14; d_gene: NA; CDR3nt: TGTGCCAGCAGTCTGGACAGTAGCAATCAGCCCCAGCATTTT; CDR3aa: CASSLDSSNQPQHF
abundance: few; j_gene: TRBJ1-2; v_gene: TRBV18; len: 13; d_gene: NA; CDR3nt: TGTGCCAGCTCACAGAACCAGGGCTATGGCTACACCTTC; CDR3aa: CASSQNQGYGYTF
abundance: NA; j_gene: TRBJ1-2; v_gene: TRBV9; len: 15; d_gene: NA; CDR3nt: TGTGCCAGCAGCGTAGGAGGGGGAGTTAACTATGGCTACACCTTC; CDR3aa: CASSVGGGVNYGYTF
abundance: NA; j_gene: TRBJ1-2; v_gene: TRBV28; len: 14; d_gene: NA; CDR3nt: TGTGCCAGCGTCGACACGAAACGTAACTATGGCTACACCTTC; CDR3aa: CASVDTKRNYGYTF
abundance: NA; j_gene: TRBJ1-1; v_gene: TRBV7-2; len: 16; d_gene: NA; CDR3nt: TGTGCCAGCAGCTTACAGGGGACATCCCAGAACACTGAAGCTTTCTTT; CDR3aa: CASSLQGTSQNTEAFF
abundance: NA; j_gene: TRBJ1-1; v_gene: TRBV5-4; len: 14; d_gene: NA; CDR3nt: TGTGCCAGCAACCTAGACAGATCGAACACTGAAGCTTTCTTT; CDR3aa: CASNLDRSNTEAFF
abundance: NA; j_gene: TRBJ1-1; v_gene: TRBV7-3; len: 13; d_gene: NA; CDR3nt: TGTGCCAGCAGCCCCCGAAGAGGGACTGAAGCTTTCTTT; CDR3aa: CASSPRRGTEAFF
abundance: NA; j_gene: TRBJ2-1; v_gene: TRBV6-5; len: 13; d_gene: NA; CDR3nt: TGTGCCAGCAGAGGGGTGGCAGTCGGTGAGCAGTTCTTC; CDR3aa: CASRGVAVGEQFF
abundance: NA; j_gene: TRBJ2-6; v_gene: TRBV6-1; len: 16; d_gene: NA; CDR3nt: TGTGCCAGCAGTGATGCGTCCCCACCTGGGGCCAACGTCCTGACTTTC; CDR3aa: CASSDASPPGANVLTF
abundance: NA; j_gene: TRBJ2-2; v_gene: TRBV9; len: 14; d_gene: NA; CDR3nt: TGTGCCAGCAGCGCCAGGACGAACACCGGGGAGCTGTTTTTT; CDR3aa: CASSARTNTGELFF
abundance: NA; j_gene: TRBJ1-3; v_gene: TRBV6-5; len: 14; d_gene: NA; CDR3nt: TGTGCCAGCAGTTACGACAGCTCTGGAAACACCATATATTTT; CDR3aa: CASSYDSSGNTIYF